This T cell receptor beta chain appears in the sequencing data of a study of blood T cells in healthy people across ages. Germline V CDR1 and CDR2: SGHTA, FQGNSA. Trimming removed 0 bases from V and 1 base from J, with 8 bases in between. The CDR3 loop spans 15 amino acids. A sample-barcoded 5' primer and a J-beta primer mix were used in a second PCR of roughly 6 to 11 cycles. One entry per CDR3 protein results from TCRdb running MiXCR on the 5' RACE reads. Among roughly 1.9 million distinct CDR3 sequences, about 39% were seen once, and the ten largest hold 23%. The sequence came from a human donor in good health. The specimen sequenced was blood. The V and J genes are TRBV7-2 and TRBJ2-3; no reliable D call. The CDR3 spells CASSLAGDRTDTQYF. The CDR3 DNA follows: TGTGCCAGCAGCTTAGCGGGTGACCGCACAGATACGCAGTATTTT.